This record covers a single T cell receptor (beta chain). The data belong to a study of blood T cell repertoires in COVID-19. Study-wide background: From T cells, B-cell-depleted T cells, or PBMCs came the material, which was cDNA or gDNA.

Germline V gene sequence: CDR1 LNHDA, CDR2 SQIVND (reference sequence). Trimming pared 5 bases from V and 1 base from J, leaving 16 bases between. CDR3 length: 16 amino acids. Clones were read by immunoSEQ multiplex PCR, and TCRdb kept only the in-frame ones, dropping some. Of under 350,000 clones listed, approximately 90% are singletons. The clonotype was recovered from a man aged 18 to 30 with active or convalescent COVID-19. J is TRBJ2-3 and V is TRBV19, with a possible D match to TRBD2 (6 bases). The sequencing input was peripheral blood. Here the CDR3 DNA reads TGTGCCAGTAGTCCCAAGGACTATTGGGGCACAGATACGCAGTATTTT. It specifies CASSPKDYWGTDTQYF.